This T cell receptor beta chain was captured in a study of beta chain features in type 1 diabetes. cDNA synthesis used the whole RNA isolate, giving expressed TCRB sequences. Only in-frame clones appear in the TCRdb table, and some are missing; sequencing was by immunoSEQ multiplex PCR. Of 250,000 or so clones detected, roughly 20% appear once; the ten largest clones hold around 0.028%. The sample holds a few counts of this clone. Antigen: not known. Study-wide results and limits: Researchers report that Type 1 diabetes patients had moderately but significantly shorter TCRB CDR3s across all four CD4+ subsets. More deletions and fewer insertions at VDJ junctions were seen in type 1 diabetes patients.

CDR3 size: 12 residues. Trimming cost V 7 bases and J 9 bases, with 18 bases left between them. From germline, CDR1 is SQVTM and CDR2 ANQGSEA. The sequence was collected from a middle-aged woman with type 1 diabetes. Sample: naive CD4+ T cells from blood. The chain is built from TRBV29-1 and TRBJ1-1, with a tentative D call TRBD1 (5 bases). The CDR3 reads CSALPQGGKAFF. CDR3 DNA: TGCAGCGCCCTGCCGCAGGGAGGTAAAGCTTTCTTT. Full variable domain (missing parts from reference TRBV29-1 and TRBJ1-1): SAVISQKPSRDICQRGTSLTIQCQVDSQVTMMFWYRQQPGQSLTLIATANQGSEATYESGFVIDKFPISRPNLTFSTLTVSNMSPEDSSIYLCSALPQGGKAFFGQGTRLTVV.